This record looks at one T cell receptor (beta chain) sequence and its context. Generated by immunoSEQ multiplex PCR, the TCRdb table keeps only in-frame clones and is missing some. Of around 250,000 clones listed, roughly 90% were seen once; the top ten hold 0.94%. The data stem from a study of blood T cell repertoires in COVID-19. As for the study in general: Sites in the United States, Italy and Spain provided acute and convalescent COVID-19 samples. The analysed material was cDNA or gDNA that came from T cells, B-cell-depleted T cells, or PBMCs.

This receptor was identified in a woman between 35 and 50 years old who had recovered from COVID-19. Sequencing used peripheral blood.

The CDR3 region is CASSQAGTGASGNTIYF. The DNA of the CDR3 is TGCGCCAGCAGCCAAGCCGGAACAGGGGCCTCTGGAAACACCATATATTTT. This sequence joins TRBV4-1 and TRBJ1-3; 7 nucleotides match TRBD1. CDR3 size: 17 residues. Germline V CDR1 and CDR2: MGHRA, YSYEKL. The J segment lost 0 bases and the V segment lost 1 base, leaving 6 bases of the junction unmatched.